This T cell receptor beta chain was profiled in a study of CD8 T cells in ankylosing spondylitis. Study outcomes and limitations: Seemingly characteristic of ankylosing spondylitis blood was a TCR beta motif consisting of under 10 highly homologous variants.

With respect to this clonotype: Antigen unknown.

Making the TCR beta libraries involved quantitative 5'-RACE with molecular barcodes. TCRdb independently ran MiXCR on the 5' RACE reads; one entry per CDR3 protein. The sample yields 750,000 to 850,000 distinct CDR3 sequences, about an eighth seen once. The TCR sequence derives from a male donor with ankylosing spondylitis. The sequenced sample was blood, either unsorted or a sorted T cell fraction (not recorded which).

For the CDR3, the DNA is TGTGCCAGCTTCCGGGACAGGGACATATCAACTAATGAAAAACTGTTTTTT. Translating gives CASFRDRDISTNEKLFF. The V and J genes are TRBV7-9 and TRBJ1-4; 9 bases match TRBD1. With V trimmed by 8 bases and J by 0 bases, 10 bases remained unmatched. This CDR3 contains 17 residues. CDR1 is SEHNR, CDR2 FQNEAQ, per germline (reference sequence). Variable domain in full (rest from reference TRBV7-9 and TRBJ1-4): DTGVSQNPRHKITKRGQNVTFRCDPISEHNRLYWYRQTLGQGPEFLTYFQNEAQLEKSRLLSDRFSAERPKGSFSTLEIQRTEQGDSAMYLCASFRDRDISTNEKLFFGSGTQLSVL.